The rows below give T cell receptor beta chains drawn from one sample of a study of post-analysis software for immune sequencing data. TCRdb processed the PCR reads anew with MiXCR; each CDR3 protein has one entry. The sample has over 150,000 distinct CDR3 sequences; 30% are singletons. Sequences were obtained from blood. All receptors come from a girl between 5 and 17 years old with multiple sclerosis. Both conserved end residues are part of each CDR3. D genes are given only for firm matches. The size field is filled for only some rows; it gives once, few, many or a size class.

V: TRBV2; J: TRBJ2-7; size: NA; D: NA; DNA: TGTGCCAGCAGTGAGGTTACAGGCCCCCGCGAGCAGTACTTC; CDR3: CASSEVTGPREQYF
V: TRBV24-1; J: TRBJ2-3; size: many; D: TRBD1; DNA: TGTGCCACCAGTGCACCTACAGGGGTGGTAGATACGCAGTATTTT; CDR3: CATSAPTGVVDTQYF
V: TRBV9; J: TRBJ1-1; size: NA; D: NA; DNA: TGTGCCAGCAGCCCGCGGGCCTCTCCTGAGGCTGAAGCTTTCTTT; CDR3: CASSPRASPEAEAFF
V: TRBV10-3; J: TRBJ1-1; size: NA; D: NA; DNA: TGTGCCATCAGTGGGCGGGACTCTGAAGCTTTCTTT; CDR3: CAISGRDSEAFF
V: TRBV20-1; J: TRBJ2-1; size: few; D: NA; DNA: TGCAGTGCTAGTAACCCCCCGGGAGATTACAATGAGCAGTTCTTC; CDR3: CSASNPPGDYNEQFF
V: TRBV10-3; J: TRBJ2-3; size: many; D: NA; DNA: TGTGCCATCAGTGGCTCAGATACGCAGTATTTT; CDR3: CAISGSDTQYF
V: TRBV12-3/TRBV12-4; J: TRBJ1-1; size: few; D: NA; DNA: TGTGCCAGCAGTTCTACTGAAGCTTTCTTT; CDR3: CASSSTEAFF
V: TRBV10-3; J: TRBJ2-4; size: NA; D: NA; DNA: TGTGCCATACCGACTGGCCGGTACTTC; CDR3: CAIPTGRYF
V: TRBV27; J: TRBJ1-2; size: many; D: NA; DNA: TGTGCCAGCAACCCGTACTCGGGGGATGTCCCCTATGGCTACACCTTC; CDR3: CASNPYSGDVPYGYTF
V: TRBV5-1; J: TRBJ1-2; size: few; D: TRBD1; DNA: TGCGCCAGCAGCCAACGGACAGGGGGCGGACTCACCTTC; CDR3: CASSQRTGGGLTF
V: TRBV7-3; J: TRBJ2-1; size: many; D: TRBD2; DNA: TGTGCCAGCAGCTTACTAGCGGGAGTTTACAATGAGCAGTTCTTC; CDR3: CASSLLAGVYNEQFF
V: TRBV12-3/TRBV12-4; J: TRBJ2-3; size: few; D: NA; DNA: TGTGCCAGCAGTTTTGGTGCGGACACGCAGTATTTT; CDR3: CASSFGADTQYF
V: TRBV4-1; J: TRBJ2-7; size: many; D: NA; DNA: TGCGCCAGCAGCCAAGAGGTAGCGGCACCCTACGAGCAGTACTTC; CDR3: CASSQEVAAPYEQYF
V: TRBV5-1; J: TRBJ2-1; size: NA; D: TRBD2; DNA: TGCGCCAGCAGCTTGGATCCCGCGGGAGGCCCCTACAATGAGCAGTTCTTC; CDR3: CASSLDPAGGPYNEQFF
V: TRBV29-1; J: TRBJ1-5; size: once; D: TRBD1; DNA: TGCAGCGTTGAAGATGGGACAGGGGGCAATCAGCCCCAGCATTTT; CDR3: CSVEDGTGGNQPQHF
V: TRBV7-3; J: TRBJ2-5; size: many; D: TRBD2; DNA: TGTGCCAGCAGTTCGACTAGCGGAGAGACCCAGTACTTC; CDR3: CASSSTSGETQYF
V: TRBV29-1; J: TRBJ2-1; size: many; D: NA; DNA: TGCAGCGTTGTAGCGGGACAGTCGTACAATGAGCAGTTCTTC; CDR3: CSVVAGQSYNEQFF
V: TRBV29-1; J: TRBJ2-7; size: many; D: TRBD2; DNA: TGCAGCGCACGGACTAGCGGGTGGGACGAGCAGTACTTC; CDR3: CSARTSGWDEQYF
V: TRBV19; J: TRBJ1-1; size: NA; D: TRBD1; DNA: TGTGCCAGTTCCTACAGGGGGGTCACTGAAGCTTTCTTT; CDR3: CASSYRGVTEAFF
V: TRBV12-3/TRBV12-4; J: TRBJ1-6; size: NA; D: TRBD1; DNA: TGTGCCAGCAGTTTAGAGGGGGCAAGTTCACCCCTCCACTTT; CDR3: CASSLEGASSPLHF
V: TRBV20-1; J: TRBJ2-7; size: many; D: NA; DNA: TGCAGTGCTAGAGATCTCGCCAACGAGCAGTACTTC; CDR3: CSARDLANEQYF
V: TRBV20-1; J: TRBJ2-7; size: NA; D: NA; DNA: TGCAGTGCTAGAGGGGGCACCTACGAGCAGTACTTC; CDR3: CSARGGTYEQYF